This entry is about one T cell receptor beta chain. Its recognized antigen is unknown. Per-base qualities were not stored, and no clone one base away is much larger. This sample was taken from a study of graft-versus-host responses after intestinal transplantation (dated by TCRdb to the early 2020s). For the study in its entirety: Multivisceral, liver-intestinal, or isolated intestinal transplants were received by the recipients. All recipients received anti-thymocyte globulin induction followed by maintenance tacrolimus and steroids for approximately 3 years. Graft-versus-host and host-versus-graft alloreactive T cell clones were tracked in the graft, circulation and bone marrow after intestinal transplantation using bulk TCR-beta CDR3 sequencing. To identify alloreactive clones, pre-transplant mixed lymphocyte reaction products were sequenced and then compared with unstimulated pre-transplant donor and recipient T cells. A cohort of about 25 intestinal transplant recipients, including one retransplant, was enrolled, and a few patients lacking pretransplant specimens were excluded. A peak of at least 4% donor T cells among recipient peripheral blood mononuclear cells was the definition used for donor T cell macrochimerism. Rather than going through the commercial service, samples from a few later patients were sequenced in-house on an Illumina MiSeq and processed with MiXCR. The paper's findings and limits, for the study overall: GvH clones were detected in recipient bone marrow, and some appeared earlier in ileal mucosa or blood, consistent with an intestinal mucosal origin. Peak levels of circulating GvH clones were associated with declines in HvG clones early after transplant. Patients with donor T cell macrochimerism had high GvH to HvG T cell clonal ratios in their allografts. The relatively low number and heterogeneity of intestinal transplant patients limited the conclusions.

The method behind the library was the immunoSEQ multiplex PCR assay. Adaptive Biotechnologies carried out high-throughput TCR-beta CDR3 sequencing of genomic DNA for most patients. As for the original processing: Adaptive's ImmunoSEQ software was the source of the TCR sequencing data for 18 patients, while three other patients were processed with MiXCR and VDJtools. Because the origin of CDR3 nucleotide sequences shared between donor and recipient could not be assigned, those sequences were removed. At least 2-fold expansion over unstimulated cells and a minimum CFSE-low frequency of 0.002% (template counts) or 0.001% (read counts) were required for clones to be classified as alloreactive. Clones were considered mappable if detected in sequenced pre-transplant spleen, lymph node, or MLR CFSE-low populations of the donor or recipient. Cumulative frequency of alloreactive clones was calculated as a percentage of all sequences weighted by copy number. TCRdb obtained this table from immuneACCESS and retained in-frame rearrangements with V and J assigned. These tables miss some clones; where compared with another copy, unresolved V genes account for less than half of the shortfall, and the remainder is unexplained. V and J calls and clone size follow that table, whereas D and trimming were derived from the DNA. The sample records around 38,000 clones, around 86% of which are singletons. The ten largest clonotypes hold roughly 3.6% of the sample.

In the first month after transplant, blood samples were collected up to 4 times, and after that at least monthly when available. Taken from the germline V gene (reference sequence), the CDR1 and CDR2 loops are LNHDA and SQIVND. V has 5 bases trimmed and J has 5 bases trimmed; junction bases matching no gene number 9. The CDR3 sequence holds 15 residues, the cysteine and phenylalanine included. The sequence is cut down to CDR3 DNA, 45 bases in frame from base 1. This material consisted of PBMCs, taken 1070 days after transplant. This TCR came from a human patient who received an intestinal transplant, so some T cells may come from the graft donor. This sequence uses TRBV19 and TRBJ1-1; TRBD1 matches 9 bases in the middle. The nucleotides are TGTGCCAGTAGTTTTCCGACAGGGGGTAGGACTGAAGCTTTCTTT. Its protein is CASSFPTGGRTEAFF.